This is a list of T cell receptor beta chains from one sample in a study of blood T cell repertoires in COVID-19. Some clones are missing from TCRdb's copy, which holds only in-frame ones; the method was immunoSEQ multiplex PCR. The data contain tens of thousands of clones, around 80% of them singletons. Sample: peripheral blood. The origin of the receptors is a man aged 25-45 years with COVID-19, enrolled during active disease. CDR3s include the opening cysteine and the closing phenylalanine or tryptophan. A D gene is named only where the DNA matches it firmly. The listing skips clone size in some rows; elsewhere it reads once, few, many or a size class.

V	J	D	size	CDR3	DNA
TRBV7-2	TRBJ2-3	TRBD2	once	CASSLYLAGPRTQYF	TGTGCCAGCAGCTTATACCTAGCGGGGCCCCGGACGCAGTATTTT
TRBV29-1	TRBJ2-1	TRBD2	.	CSVGAGGRHEQFF	TGCAGCGTTGGAGCGGGGGGGCGCCATGAGCAGTTCTTC
TRBV5-1	TRBJ2-7	TRBD1	.	CASSLQGVTSYEQYF	TGCGCCAGCAGCTTACAGGGGGTAACTTCCTACGAGCAGTACTTC
TRBV6-6	TRBJ1-1	TRBD1	.	CASSLLSGTGEHVEAFF	TGTGCCAGCAGTCTTTTGTCCGGGACAGGGGAACATGTTGAAGCTTTCTTT
TRBV19	TRBJ1-5	.	.	CASSAGGGNQPQHF	TGTGCCAGTAGTGCTGGGGGGGGGAATCAGCCCCAGCATTTT
TRBV10-3	TRBJ2-3	.	.	CAISRRETSTDTQYF	TGTGCCATCAGTCGTCGGGAAACTAGCACAGATACGCAGTATTTT
TRBV19	TRBJ2-5	TRBD2	.	CASSIRREVQETQYF	TGTGCCAGTAGTATACGGCGGGAGGTGCAAGAGACCCAGTACTTC
TRBV30	TRBJ2-7	.	.	CAWTGDQSYEQYF	TGTGCCTGGACTGGAGATCAATCCTACGAGCAGTACTTC
TRBV27	TRBJ2-7	TRBD1	.	CASSSRQGAGEQYF	TGTGCCAGCAGTTCCCGACAGGGGGCGGGGGAGCAGTACTTC
TRBV9	TRBJ2-3	TRBD2	.	CASSVLIAGGADTQYF	TGTGCCAGCAGCGTGTTAATAGCGGGGGGGGCAGATACGCAGTATTTT
TRBV11-3	TRBJ1-4	.	few	CASSLQGIDEKLFF	TGTGCCAGCAGCTTACAGGGAATCGATGAAAAACTGTTTTTT
TRBV11-1	TRBJ2-3	.	few	CASSLDSTDTQYF	TGTGCCAGCAGCTTAGACTCGACAGATACGCAGTATTTT
TRBV5-6	TRBJ1-3	.	.	CASSFDSLSGNTIYF	TGTGCCAGCAGCTTTGACAGTCTGTCTGGAAACACCATATATTTT
TRBV11-1	TRBJ2-1	.	once	CASSLGTETVNEQFF	TGTGCCAGCAGCTTAGGCACAGAGACGGTTAATGAGCAGTTCTTC
TRBV3-1/TRBV3-2	TRBJ1-2	TRBD1	.	CASSQVQQGVDGYTF	TGTGCCAGCAGCCAAGTACAACAGGGGGTAGATGGCTACACCTTC
TRBV7-8	TRBJ2-7	TRBD2	.	CASSLESPSGGSSYEQYF	TGTGCCAGCAGCTTAGAAAGTCCTAGCGGGGGCTCATCCTACGAGCAGTACTTC
TRBV7-9	TRBJ2-5	TRBD2	.	CASSLGETSGGMETQYF	TGTGCCAGCAGCTTAGGGGAAACTAGCGGGGGGATGGAGACCCAGTACTTC
TRBV7-3	TRBJ2-1	.	.	CASSSGRNEQFF	TGTGCCAGCAGCTCTGGGCGCAATGAGCAGTTCTTC
TRBV6-5	TRBJ1-1	.	many	CAREYLTANTEAFF	TGTGCCAGAGAATACCTTACTGCGAACACTGAAGCTTTCTTT
TRBV28	TRBJ1-4	.	.	CASNPGLINEKLFF	TGTGCCAGCAATCCGGGACTGATTAATGAAAAACTGTTTTTT